Sequencing of this TCR beta chain was carried out in a study of T cell repertoires in cytomegalovirus infection. Study summary: The public TCR beta signatures pointed to both CMV infection and matching HLA type.

Study results and caveats: HLA-C-restricted CMV-specific TCR beta clonotypes were dominant in the ex vivo response. Adding up the frequency of public TCR beta families identified people who carried CMV plus the relevant HLA.

The V gene lost 2 bases and the J gene lost 1 base, with 15 bases spanning the gap. The CDR3 spans 16 residues. Germline assignment: CDR1 SEHNR and CDR2 FQNEAQ (reference sequence). As regards this clonotype: The antigen remains unidentified.

Using its own MiXCR run on the reads, TCRdb lists one record per CDR3 protein. The profile shows over 150,000 distinct CDR3 sequences, approximately 19% of them singletons. The sequenced material came from PBMCs. The V call is TRBV7-9, the J call TRBJ2-7; possible D gene TRBD1, 7 bases. This TCR came from a human donor in good health (CMV status not recorded). Some clones in this sample may be carry-over from other donors' samples. The CDR3 bases are TGTGCCAGCAGCTTAATGGGGGGACAGTCTTCCTACGAGCAGTACTTC. It yields the protein CASSLMGGQSSYEQYF.